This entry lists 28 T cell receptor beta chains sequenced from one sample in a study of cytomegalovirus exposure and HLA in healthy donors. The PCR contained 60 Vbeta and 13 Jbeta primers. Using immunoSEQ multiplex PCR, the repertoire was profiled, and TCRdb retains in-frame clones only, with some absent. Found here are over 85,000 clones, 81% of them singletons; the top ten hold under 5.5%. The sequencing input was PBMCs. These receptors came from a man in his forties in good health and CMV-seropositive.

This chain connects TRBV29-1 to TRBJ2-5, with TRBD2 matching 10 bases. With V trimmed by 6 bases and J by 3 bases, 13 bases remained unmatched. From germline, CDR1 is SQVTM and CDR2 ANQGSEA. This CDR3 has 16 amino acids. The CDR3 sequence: CSVALVRSGREETQYF. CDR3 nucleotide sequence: TGCAGCGTGGCCCTGGTAAGGAGCGGGAGGGAAGAGACCCAGTACTTC.

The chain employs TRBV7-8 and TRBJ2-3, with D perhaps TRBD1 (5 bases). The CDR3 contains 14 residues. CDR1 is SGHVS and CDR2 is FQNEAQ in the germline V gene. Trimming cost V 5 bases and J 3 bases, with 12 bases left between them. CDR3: CASSATQGTDTQYF. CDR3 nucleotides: TGTGCCAGCAGCGCAACGCAGGGTACAGATACGCAGTATTTT.

The CDR3 sequence: CASSLGQGVEQYF. In DNA form, the CDR3 reads TGTGCCAGCAGTCTTGGACAGGGAGTCGAGCAGTACTTC. The chain links TRBV27 to TRBJ2-7; 8 nucleotides agree with TRBD1. Germline CDR1 reads MNHEY; CDR2 reads SMNVEV (reference sequence). V trimming: 5 bases; J trimming: 6 bases; junction bases outside the gene matches: 6. The CDR3 has 13 amino acids.

CDR3 DNA sequence: TGTGCCAGCACCTTGGGGACAGCGTACCAAGAGACCCAGTACTTC. Protein product: CASTLGTAYQETQYF. V is TRBV9 and J is TRBJ2-5; 7 positions agree with TRBD1. V shed 6 bases and J 0 bases; nucleotides not matched to a gene: 8. Germline V gene data show CDR1 as SGDLS and CDR2 as YYNGEE. The CDR3 runs 15 residues.

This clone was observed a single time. The CDR3 protein is CASVGEGATEAFF. The CDR3, as DNA: TGTGCCAGCGTGGGGGAGGGAGCCACTGAAGCTTTCTTT. The chain combines TRBV25-1 with TRBJ1-1; tentative D call: TRBD1 (5 bases). Germline V gives CDR1 MGHDK, CDR2 SYGVNS. V was trimmed by 8 bases and J by 4 bases, leaving 14 bases between them. CDR3 length equals 13 residues.

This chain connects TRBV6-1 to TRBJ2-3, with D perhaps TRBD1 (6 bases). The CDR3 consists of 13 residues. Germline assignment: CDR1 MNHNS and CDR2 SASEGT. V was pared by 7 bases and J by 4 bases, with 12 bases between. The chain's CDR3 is CASIRTGPDTQYF. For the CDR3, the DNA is TGTGCCAGCATACGAACAGGGCCAGATACGCAGTATTTT.

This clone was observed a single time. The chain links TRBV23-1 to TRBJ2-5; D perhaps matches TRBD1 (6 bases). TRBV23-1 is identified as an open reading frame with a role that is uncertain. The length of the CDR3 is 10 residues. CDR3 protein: CDLINREQYF. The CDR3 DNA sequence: TGCGATTTGATAAACAGGGAGCAGTACTTC.

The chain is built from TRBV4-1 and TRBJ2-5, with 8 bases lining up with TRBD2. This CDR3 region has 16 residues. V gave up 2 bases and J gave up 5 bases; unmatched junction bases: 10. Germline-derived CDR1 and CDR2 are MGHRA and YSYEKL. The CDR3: CASSQRVGGAEETQYF. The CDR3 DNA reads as TGCGCCAGCAGCCAAAGGGTCGGGGGGGCTGAGGAGACCCAGTACTTC.

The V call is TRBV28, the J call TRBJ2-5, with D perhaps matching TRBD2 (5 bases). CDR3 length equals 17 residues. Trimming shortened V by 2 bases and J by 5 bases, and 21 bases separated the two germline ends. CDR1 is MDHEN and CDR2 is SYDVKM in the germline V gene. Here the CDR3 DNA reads TGTGCCAGCAGTTTAGGGTTTGGCGGGCGATGGGATGAGACCCAGTACTTC. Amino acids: CASSLGFGGRWDETQYF.

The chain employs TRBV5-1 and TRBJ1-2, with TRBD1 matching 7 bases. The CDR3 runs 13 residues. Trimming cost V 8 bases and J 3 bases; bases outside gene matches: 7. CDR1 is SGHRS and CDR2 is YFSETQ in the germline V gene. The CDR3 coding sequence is TGCGCCAGTTACGAACAGGGGCACTATGGCTACACCTTC. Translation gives CASYEQGHYGYTF.

DNA for the CDR3: TGTGCCAGCAGCTTAGGTGGAGGCGACCTTGGTGAAAAACTGTTTTTT. Its translation is CASSLGGGDLGEKLFF. This chain links TRBV13 with TRBJ1-4; no definite D call. Germline V gene sequence: CDR1 PRHDT, CDR2 FYEKMQ (reference sequence). The CDR3 loop spans 16 amino acids. Trimming left V 0 bases short and J 7 bases short, with 15 bases between.

The CDR3, as DNA: TGTGCCAGCAAGAAGGACAGGGCTTCCTACGAGCAGTACTTC. Translation gives CASKKDRASYEQYF. The chain couples TRBV2 to TRBJ2-5; 8 nucleotides line up with TRBD1. The end of the DNA is better explained by TRBJ2-7, so the J call may be wrong. Per germline, CDR1 SNHLY and CDR2 FYNNEI. This CDR3 has 14 amino acids.

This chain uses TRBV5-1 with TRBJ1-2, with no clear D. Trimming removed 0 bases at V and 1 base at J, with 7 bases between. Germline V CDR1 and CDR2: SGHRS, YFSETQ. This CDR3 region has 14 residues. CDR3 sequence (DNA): TGCGCCAGCAGCTTGGGAGGTCTTAACTATGGCTACACCTTC. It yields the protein CASSLGGLNYGYTF.

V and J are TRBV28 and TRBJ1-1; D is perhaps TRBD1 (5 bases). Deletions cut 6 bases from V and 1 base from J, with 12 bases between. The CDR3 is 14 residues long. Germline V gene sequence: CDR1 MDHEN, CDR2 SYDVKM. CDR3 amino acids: CASSLMGGNTEAFF. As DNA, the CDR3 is TGTGCCAGCAGCCTTATGGGGGGGAACACTGAAGCTTTCTTT.

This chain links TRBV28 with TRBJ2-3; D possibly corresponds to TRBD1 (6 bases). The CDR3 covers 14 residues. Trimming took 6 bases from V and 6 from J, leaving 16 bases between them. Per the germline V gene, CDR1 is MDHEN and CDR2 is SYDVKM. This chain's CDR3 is CASSRTVWLDTQYF. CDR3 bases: TGTGCCAGCAGCCGGACAGTGTGGCTGGATACGCAGTATTTT.

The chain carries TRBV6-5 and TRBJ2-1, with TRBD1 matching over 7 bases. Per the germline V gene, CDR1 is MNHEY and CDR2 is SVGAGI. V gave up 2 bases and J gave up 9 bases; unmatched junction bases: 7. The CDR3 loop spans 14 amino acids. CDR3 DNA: TGTGCCAGCAGTTACGCGACAGGGATCAGTGAGCAGTTCTTC. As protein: CASSYATGISEQFF.

The CDR3 DNA is TGCAGTGCCTATGCGGGGTCCGAGCAGTACTTC. Protein: CSAYAGSEQYF. The chain uses TRBV20-1 and TRBJ2-7, with D tentatively TRBD2 (6 bases). This CDR3 comprises 11 residues. CDR1 is DFQATT and CDR2 is SNEGSKA in the germline V gene (reference sequence). V was clipped by 6 bases and J by 6 bases, with 12 bases between them.

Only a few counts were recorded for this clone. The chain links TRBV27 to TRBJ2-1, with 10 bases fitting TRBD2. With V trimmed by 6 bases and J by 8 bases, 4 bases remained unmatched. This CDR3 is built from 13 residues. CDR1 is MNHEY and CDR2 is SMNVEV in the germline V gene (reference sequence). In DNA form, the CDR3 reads TGTGCCAGCAGATTGCTAGCGGGAGATGAGCAGTTCTTC. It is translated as CASRLLAGDEQFF.

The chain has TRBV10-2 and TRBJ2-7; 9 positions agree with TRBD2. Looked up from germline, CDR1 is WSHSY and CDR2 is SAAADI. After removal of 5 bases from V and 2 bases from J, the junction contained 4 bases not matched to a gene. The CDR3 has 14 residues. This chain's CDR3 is CASSLTSGAYEQYF. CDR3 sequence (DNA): TGCGCCAGCAGTCTGACTAGCGGCGCCTACGAGCAGTACTTC.

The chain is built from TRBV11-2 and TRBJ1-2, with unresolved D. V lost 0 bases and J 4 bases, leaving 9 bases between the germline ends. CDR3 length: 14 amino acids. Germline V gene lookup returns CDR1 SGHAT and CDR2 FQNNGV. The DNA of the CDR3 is TGTGCCAGCAGCTTAGACCGGGTCTCCTATGGCTACACCTTC. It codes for CASSLDRVSYGYTF.

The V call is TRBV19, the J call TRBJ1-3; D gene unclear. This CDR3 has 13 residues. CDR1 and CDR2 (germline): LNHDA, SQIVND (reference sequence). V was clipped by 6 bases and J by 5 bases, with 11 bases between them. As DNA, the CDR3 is TGTGCCAGTAGCCCCGGAGGGAGAAACACCATATATTTT. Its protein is CASSPGGRNTIYF.

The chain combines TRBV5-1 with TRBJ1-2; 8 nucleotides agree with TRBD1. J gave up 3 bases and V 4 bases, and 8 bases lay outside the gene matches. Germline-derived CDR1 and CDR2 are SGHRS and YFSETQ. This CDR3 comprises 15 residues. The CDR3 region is CASSPAGGSDYGYTF. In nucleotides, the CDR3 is TGCGCCAGCAGCCCGGCAGGGGGCAGTGACTATGGCTACACCTTC.

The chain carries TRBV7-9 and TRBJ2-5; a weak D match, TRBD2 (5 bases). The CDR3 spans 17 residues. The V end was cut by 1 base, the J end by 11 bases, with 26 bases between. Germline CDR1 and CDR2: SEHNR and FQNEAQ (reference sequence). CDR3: CASSLGDSRTLAGEQYF. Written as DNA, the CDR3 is TGTGCCAGCAGCTTAGGCGATTCGAGAACCCTCGCCGGGGAGCAGTACTTC.

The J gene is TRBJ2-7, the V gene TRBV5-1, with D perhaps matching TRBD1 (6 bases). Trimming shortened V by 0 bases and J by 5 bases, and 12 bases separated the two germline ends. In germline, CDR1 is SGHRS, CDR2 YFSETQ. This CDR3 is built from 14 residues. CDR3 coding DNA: TGCGCCAGCAGCTTGGATGCCAGGGGCCACGAGCAGTACTTC. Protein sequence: CASSLDARGHEQYF.

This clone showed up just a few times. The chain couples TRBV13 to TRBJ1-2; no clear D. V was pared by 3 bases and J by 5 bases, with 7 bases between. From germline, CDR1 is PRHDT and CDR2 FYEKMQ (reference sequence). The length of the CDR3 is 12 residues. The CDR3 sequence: CASSFATYGYTF. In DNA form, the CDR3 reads TGTGCCAGCAGCTTCGCGACTTATGGCTACACCTTC.

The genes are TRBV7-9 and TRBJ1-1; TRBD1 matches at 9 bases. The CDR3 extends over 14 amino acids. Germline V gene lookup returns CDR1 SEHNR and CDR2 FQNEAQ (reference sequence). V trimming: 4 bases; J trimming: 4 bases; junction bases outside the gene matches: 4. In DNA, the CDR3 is TGTGCCAGCAGCTCACAGGGGGCGATCACTGAAGCTTTCTTT. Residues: CASSSQGAITEAFF.

The CDR3 DNA reads TGTGCCAGCAGTGGACAGGGGGCGAGAAAGCCCCAGCATTTT. Residues: CASSGQGARKPQHF. This chain connects TRBV6-1 to TRBJ1-5; 10 bases match TRBD1. J gave up 8 bases and V 4 bases, and 5 bases lay outside the gene matches. The CDR3 sequence is 14 residues long. The germline V gene has CDR1 MNHNS and CDR2 SASEGT.

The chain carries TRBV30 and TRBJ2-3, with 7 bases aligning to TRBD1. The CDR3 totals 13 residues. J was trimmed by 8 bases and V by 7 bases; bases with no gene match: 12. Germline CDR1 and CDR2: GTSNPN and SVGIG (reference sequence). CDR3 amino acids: CASEGQIHSTQYF. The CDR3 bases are TGTGCCTCCGAGGGACAGATCCATTCTACGCAGTATTTT.